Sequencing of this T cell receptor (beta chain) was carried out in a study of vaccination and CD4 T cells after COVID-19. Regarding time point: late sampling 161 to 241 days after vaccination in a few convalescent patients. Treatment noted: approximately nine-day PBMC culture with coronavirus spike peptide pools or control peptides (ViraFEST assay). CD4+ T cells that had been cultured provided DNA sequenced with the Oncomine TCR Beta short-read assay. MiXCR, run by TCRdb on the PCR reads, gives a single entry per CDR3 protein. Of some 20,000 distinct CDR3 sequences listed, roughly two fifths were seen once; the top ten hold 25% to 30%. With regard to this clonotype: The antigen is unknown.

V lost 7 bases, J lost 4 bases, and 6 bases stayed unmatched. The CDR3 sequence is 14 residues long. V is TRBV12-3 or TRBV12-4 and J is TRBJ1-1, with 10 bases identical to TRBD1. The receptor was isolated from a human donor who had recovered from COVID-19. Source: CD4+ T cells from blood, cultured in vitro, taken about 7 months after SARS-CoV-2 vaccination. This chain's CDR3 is CASITRDRGTEAFF. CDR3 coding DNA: TGTGCCAGCATCACCCGGGACAGGGGCACTGAAGCTTTCTTT.